Shown below are 15 T cell receptor beta chains from a single sample sequenced in a study of PD-1 blockade in classical Hodgkin lymphoma. Here immunoSEQ multiplex PCR was the method, and the copy in TCRdb shows in-frame clones only, minus some. The repertoire holds about 20,000 clones, with roughly 80% as singletons. Every patient relapsed after autologous stem cell transplantation, and brentuximab vedotin exposure varied. The specimen was peripheral blood mononuclear cells (PBMCs), collected at baseline. The receptors originated from a human donor with classical Hodgkin lymphoma.

The gene calls are TRBV30 and TRBJ1-1; no definite D call. Germline V CDR1 and CDR2: GTSNPN, SVGIG (reference sequence). The CDR3 extends over 14 amino acids. Trimming took 0 bases from V and 1 from J, leaving 9 bases between them. CDR3 in DNA: TGTGCCTGGAGTGTACACGGTACGAACACTGAAGCTTTCTTT. It yields the protein CAWSVHGTNTEAFF.

V is TRBV28 and J is TRBJ2-7, with TRBD1 matching 10 bases. Germline loops: CDR1 MDHEN, CDR2 SYDVKM. The CDR3 is made up of 15 amino acids. The ends lost 7 bases at V and 0 bases at J; junction bases unmatched: 6. The CDR3 nucleotides are TGTGCCAGCACCTCGGACAGGGGGGGCTCCTACGAGCAGTACTTC. Translating gives CASTSDRGGSYEQYF.

The chain combines TRBV5-5 with TRBJ1-1; the D is unclear. The CDR3 length is 14 residues. The V and J ends lost 1 base and 5 bases respectively, with 12 bases between them. CDR1 SGHKS and CDR2 YYEKEE come from the germline V gene (reference sequence). Written as DNA, the CDR3 is TGTGCCAGCAGCTTGTCAGGTACGAAAACTGAAGCTTTCTTT. Translating gives CASSLSGTKTEAFF.

This clone was seen once. The chain uses TRBV29-1 and TRBJ1-3; D not certain. The CDR3 sequence is 12 residues long. Trimming stripped 5 bases from V and 12 bases from J, with 17 bases between. Germline V gene lookup returns CDR1 SQVTM and CDR2 ANQGSEA. This CDR3 reads CSVSTSGSLIYF. CDR3 bases: TGCAGCGTTTCCACGTCCGGCTCACTCATATATTTT.

The chain has TRBV28 and TRBJ1-2, with 8 positions matching TRBD1. The CDR3 runs to 14 residues. Germline V gene lookup returns CDR1 MDHEN and CDR2 SYDVKM. The V gene end was trimmed by 6 bases and the J gene end by 4 bases; junction bases not matched to a gene: 7. The DNA of the CDR3 is TGTGCCAGCAGGTCCGGACAGGGCCCCTATGGCTACACCTTC. This encodes CASRSGQGPYGYTF.

The chain recombines TRBV5-1 with TRBJ2-1, with D possibly TRBD2 on 7 matching bases. Germline V gene lookup returns CDR1 SGHRS and CDR2 YFSETQ. V lost 6 bases and J lost 4, with 14 bases in between. The CDR3 sequence is 14 residues long. The CDR3 nucleotides read TGCGCCAGCAATCCAGGGGAGGGATACAATGAGCAGTTCTTC. Translation: CASNPGEGYNEQFF.

The rearrangement links TRBV27 to TRBJ2-1; TRBD1 might be the D (6 bases). Trimming shortened V by 3 bases and J by 3 bases, and 18 bases separated the two germline ends. Germline values: CDR1 MNHEY, CDR2 SMNVEV (reference sequence). The CDR3 extends over 17 amino acids. CDR3: CASSFSAGAQGYNEQFF. The DNA for the CDR3 is TGTGCCAGCAGTTTTTCCGCAGGGGCTCAGGGCTACAATGAGCAGTTCTTC.

The chain combines TRBV11-3 with TRBJ1-1, with D unresolved. Trimming stripped 1 base from V and 1 base from J, with 10 bases between. Germline CDR1 and CDR2: SGHNT and YENEEA. This CDR3 region has 15 residues. CDR3 in amino acids: CASSLGGQRNTEAFF. CDR3 coding DNA: TGTGCCAGCAGCTTAGGTGGGCAGCGGAACACTGAAGCTTTCTTT.

This clone has a handful of counts. The chain couples TRBV6-1 to TRBJ1-4, with TRBD1 matching 9 bases. V was pared by 6 bases and J by 6 bases, with 5 bases of the junction left unmatched. The CDR3 loop spans 14 amino acids. Germline values: CDR1 MNHNS, CDR2 SASEGT. The CDR3 DNA sequence: TGTGCCAGCAGGGGACAGGGATGGGATGAAAAACTGTTTTTT. It specifies CASRGQGWDEKLFF.

This clone has only a few counts. This chain uses TRBV6-1 with TRBJ2-7; D is perhaps TRBD2 (6 bases). V was clipped by 7 bases and J by 7 bases, with 14 bases between them. Germline-derived CDR1 and CDR2 are MNHNS and SASEGT. The CDR3 has 12 amino acids. In DNA, the CDR3 is TGTGCCAGCACCACACAGACTAGGGAGCAGTACTTC. Its translation is CASTTQTREQYF.

In this sample, this clone turned up a few times. This chain uses TRBV7-2 with TRBJ2-7, with TRBD2 identical over 8 bases. The CDR3 is 15 amino acids. With V trimmed by 2 bases and J by 7 bases, 10 bases remained unmatched. Per germline, CDR1 SGHTA and CDR2 FQGNSA. The CDR3 bases are TGTGCCAGCAGCTTAATAGTGTCCGGGAGGGGTGAGCAGTACTTC. It translates to CASSLIVSGRGEQYF.

The chain recombines TRBV6-1 with TRBJ2-5; no clear D. The CDR3 spans 12 residues. Deletions cut 7 bases from V and 4 bases from J, with 10 bases between. The germline V gene has CDR1 MNHNS and CDR2 SASEGT. In DNA form, the CDR3 reads TGTGCCAGCATAAAGGCCGGAGAGACCCAGTACTTC. It translates to CASIKAGETQYF.

Here the CDR3 DNA reads TGTGCCAGCAGCGGCCCCCCCGGGACACTCAACTATGGCTACACCTTC. Translation gives CASSGPPGTLNYGYTF. This chain links TRBV5-8 with TRBJ1-2; tentative D call: TRBD1 (6 bases). V was shortened by 4 bases and J by 2 bases, with 18 bases between the two germline ends. This CDR3 region has 16 residues. Germline V gene data show CDR1 as SGHTS and CDR2 as YDEGEE.

V usage is TRBV6-4 and J usage is TRBJ2-7; tentative D call: TRBD1 (7 bases). Per the germline V gene, CDR1 is MRHNA and CDR2 is SNTAGT. CDR3 size: 18 residues. V was clipped by 5 bases and J by 0 bases, with 23 bases between them. Written as DNA, the CDR3 is TGTGCCAGCAGTTCGGGACAGTCGTCCGGGGGTAGCTCCTACGAGCAGTACTTC. This gives the protein CASSSGQSSGGSSYEQYF.

CDR3: CASSYAWDRGNEQFF. Here the CDR3 DNA reads TGTGCCAGCAGTTACGCCTGGGACAGGGGCAATGAGCAGTTCTTC. The J gene is TRBJ2-1, the V gene TRBV6-5, with 10 bases lining up with TRBD1. The CDR3 contains 15 residues. Trimming took 2 bases from V and 6 from J; bases not matched to a gene: 4. Germline assignment: CDR1 MNHEY and CDR2 SVGAGI.